This T cell receptor (beta chain) was identified in a study of blood T cell repertoires in COVID-19 (dated by TCRdb to the early 2020s). About the full investigation: Collaborator samples came from the United States, Italy and Spain and covered acute and convalescent phases of COVID-19. The material from the prospective study consisted of cDNA or gDNA derived from T cells, B-cell-depleted T cells, or PBMCs. The dataset comprised deeply sampled blood TCRbeta repertoires from subjects exposed to, actively infected with, or recovered from COVID-19. A freely available public database, intended as a resource for researchers studying the immune response to SARS-CoV-2, is where the repertoires were released. The samples were drawn from two sources: the first 160 participants of the ongoing ImmuneRACE study, and some 1,300 subjects contributed by 6 global collaborators. Nearly every sample came with metadata listing a de-identified subject ID, COVID-19 status, age in years and sex. HLA class I and class II types, where available, came from metadata supplied by the sample provider rather than from assay-based typing. Results the study describes overall, beyond this receptor: Clinical and demographic metadata were provided uncurated, with the amount varying by source and participant.

TCRbeta CDR3 regions were amplified from genomic DNA using the immunoSEQ Assay, a bias-controlled multiplex PCR. The source study handled its data this way. The number of nucleated cells in each sample was estimated from the amplification of reference gene primers within the assay. To quantify the absolute abundance of each unique TCRbeta CDR3 rearrangement, sequence reads were collapsed and filtered. For each sample, productive Simpson clonality was calculated by taking the square root of Simpson's diversity index across productive rearrangements. TCRdb carries this immuneACCESS record with in-frame sequences only. Its versions omit some clonotypes, under half of them owing to an unresolved V gene in the studies checked, with the rest unexplained. The V and J calls and clone size come from that table; D and trimming were worked out from the DNA. This sample comprises some 200,000 clones, about 90% of them detected only once. The ten most abundant clones make up 1% to 1.5% of the sample.

For this chain, trimming is 1 base at the V end and 7 bases at the J end, and the number of junction bases without a gene match is 3. The CDR3 runs 13 residues from the cysteine to the phenylalanine. Of the read, only the CDR3 DNA is kept; its 39 bases are in frame from base 1. CDR1 and CDR2 are read off the germline V gene as SGHAT and FQNNGV. With respect to this clone: Its antigen target is currently unknown. Base qualities were left out, and no much larger clone turns up one base away.

Whole blood was collected in K2EDTA tubes by collaborating institutions according to the institutions' own protocols. For TCRbeta analysis, collaborators shipped samples as frozen whole blood, isolated PBMCs, or DNA extracted from either of those sample types. The clonotype comes from a man aged 30 to 45 with acute or convalescent COVID-19. Material: peripheral blood. The rearrangement combines TRBV11-2 with TRBJ1-2; 7 central nucleotides agree with TRBD1. The bases are TGTGCCAGCAGCTTAGCACAGGGGATTGGCTACACCTTC. Its protein reads: CASSLAQGIGYTF.